These 22 T cell receptor beta chains were all obtained from the same sample, sequenced in a study of tumor and adjacent non-tumor tissue in lung cancer. RNA was extracted from bulk tissue without any cell sorting. A modified ARM-PCR protocol with three rounds of nested PCR amplified TCRbeta. TCRdb re-derived calls from the multiplex PCR reads in MiXCR, one entry per CDR3 protein. The sample gives fewer than 130,000 distinct CDR3 sequences, 84% of which show up once; more than 20% is in the top ten. The sequenced sample consisted of lung tumor tissue. The receptors shown here come from a man in his 70s with non-small cell lung cancer.

V and J are TRBV5-4 and TRBJ2-5, with D possibly matching TRBD2 (6 bases). CDR1 is SGHNT and CDR2 is YYREEE in the germline V gene (reference sequence). V was clipped by 2 bases and J by 11 bases, with 19 bases between them. This CDR3 is built from 14 residues. The CDR3 is CASSLRRGQATQYF. The CDR3 nucleotides read TGTGCCAGCAGCTTAAGGCGGGGTCAAGCGACACAGTACTTC.

The J gene is TRBJ2-3, the V gene TRBV11-2; 10 nucleotides match TRBD1. Germline assignment: CDR1 SGHAT and CDR2 FQNNGV. The V gene end was trimmed by 5 bases and the J gene end by 3 bases; junction bases not matched to a gene: 5. The CDR3 is made up of 15 amino acids. CDR3 sequence reads: CASSHPGQGTDTQYF. The CDR3, as DNA: TGTGCCAGCAGCCATCCGGGACAGGGGACAGATACGCAGTATTTT. Full variable domain (missing parts from reference TRBV11-2 and TRBJ2-3): EAGVAQSPRYKIIEKRQSVAFWCNPISGHATLYWYQQILGQGPKLLIQFQNNGVVDDSQLPKDRFSAERLKGVDSTLKIQPAKLEDSAVYLCASSHPGQGTDTQYFGPGTRLTVL.

The chain joins TRBV20-1 to TRBJ2-2; possible D gene TRBD2, 6 bases. Germline CDR1 reads DFQATT; CDR2 reads SNEGSKA (reference sequence). CDR3 length: 14 residues. The DNA of the CDR3 is TGCGGTGTTTTGGGGGGTTCGAACACCGGGGAGCTGTTTTTT. It codes for CGVLGGSNTGELFF.

This chain links TRBV5-1 with TRBJ1-1; D not resolved. This CDR3 is built from 14 residues. V dropped 7 bases and J dropped 5 bases, with 18 bases sitting between them. Germline assignment: CDR1 SGHRS and CDR2 YFSETQ. DNA of the CDR3: TGCGCCAGCGGAGTAAGGGTGGGAGAGACTGAAGCTTTCTTT. Translation gives CASGVRVGETEAFF.

The rearrangement joins TRBV5-1 to TRBJ1-5; D remains ambiguous. The J call is doubtful: the DNA matches TRBJ2-3 better. Germline V CDR1 and CDR2: SGHRS, YFSETQ. The CDR3 loop spans 13 amino acids. The CDR3 sequence is CASSLEGNEAQYF. The CDR3, as DNA: TGCGCCAGCAGCCTGGAAGGGAATGAAGCCCAGTATTTT.

At least ten counts were recorded for this clonotype. This sequence joins TRBV12-3 or TRBV12-4 and TRBJ1-1; maybe TRBD1 (6 bases). V lost 5 bases and J 3 bases, leaving 16 bases between the germline ends. The CDR3 is 15 residues long. CDR3 bases: TGTGCCAGCAGTAGAAACAGGGAGTTGTACACTGAAGCTTTCTTT. This encodes CASSRNRELYTEAFF.

To note about this clonotype: The junction and the germline gene differ at one end; a read error may be behind it. V usage is TRBV5-4 and J usage is TRBJ2-1, with D tentatively TRBD2 (6 bases). The CDR3 runs 12 residues. The germline V gene encodes CDR1 SGHNT and CDR2 YYREEE (reference sequence). CDR3 sequence reads: CARSLPGEEQLF. The CDR3 DNA reads TGTGCCAGGAGTTTGCCGGGGGAGGAGCAGCTCTTC.

This chain uses TRBV6-5 with TRBJ2-1; D is possibly TRBD2 (6 bases). V dropped 4 bases and J dropped 9 bases, with 31 bases sitting between them. CDR1 and CDR2 from the germline V gene are MNHEY and SVGAGI. The CDR3 extends over 19 amino acids. CDR3 residues: CASSSLSRVVGGRGFEQFF. CDR3 bases: TGTGCCAGCAGTTCACTGAGCAGGGTAGTGGGAGGCCGAGGATTTGAGCAGTTCTTC.

Notes on this clonotype: The junction departs from germline at one end; a sequencing error may be responsible. The gene calls are TRBV29-1 and TRBJ2-1; TRBD1 matches at 9 bases. CDR1 and CDR2 from the germline V gene are SQVTM and ANQGSEA. The length of the CDR3 is 12 residues. This CDR3 reads CSPGQGNHELFF. The CDR3 DNA sequence: TGCAGCCCGGGACAGGGTAACCATGAGCTGTTCTTC.

With regard to this clonotype: At one of its ends the junction is not consistent with the germline gene, which may arise from a read error. The chain employs TRBV12-3 or TRBV12-4 and TRBJ1-2, with 9 positions matching TRBD1. The CDR3 spans 13 residues. The CDR3 DNA reads as TGTGCCAACAGGAGACAGGGGGACTATGGCTACATCTTC. This codes for CANRRQGDYGYIF.

This rearrangement joins TRBV12-3 or TRBV12-4 to TRBJ2-7; D may be TRBD2 (5 bases). The CDR3 totals 12 residues. Trimming took off 3 bases at V and 6 bases at J, with 9 bases between the two ends. In DNA form, the CDR3 reads TGTGCCAGCAGTTTCCCCGGAGGCGAGCAGTACTTC. Protein: CASSFPGGEQYF.

The CDR3 loop is CASSLNVPGQIYPKLFF. Written as DNA, the CDR3 is TGTGCCAGCAGCTTAAATGTCCCGGGACAAATTTACCCAAAACTGTTTTTT. This chain links TRBV7-8 with TRBJ1-4, with D possibly matching TRBD1 (6 bases). CDR3 length equals 17 residues. Germline V gives CDR1 SGHVS, CDR2 FQNEAQ. Trimming shortened V by 2 bases and J by 10 bases, and 23 bases separated the two germline ends. Drawing the rest from reference TRBV7-8 and TRBJ1-4, the complete variable domain is GAGVSQSPRYKVAKRGQDVALRCDPISGHVSLFWYQQALGQGPEFLTYFQNEAQLDKSGLPSDRFFAERPEGSVSTLKIQRTQQEDSAVYLCASSLNVPGQIYPKLFFGSGTQLSVL.

This clonotype was detected only a few times. The gene calls are TRBV27 and TRBJ2-2, with 7 bases fitting TRBD1. The CDR3 is 15 amino acids. Trimming at V came to 10 bases and at J to 2 bases, leaving 10 bases not matched to a gene. Looked up from germline, CDR1 is MNHEY and CDR2 is SMNVEV (reference sequence). CDR3 in amino acids: CATSNRGSNTGELFF. Here the CDR3 DNA reads TGTGCCACGAGTAACAGGGGCTCAAACACCGGGGAGCTGTTTTTT.

As for this clonotype: A much larger clone differs by one base, so this may be a read error. The chain recombines TRBV20-1 with TRBJ1-2; 7 bases fit TRBD1. V shed 8 bases, J shed 0 bases, and the junction held 6 bases outside the gene matches. The CDR3 is 13 residues long. The V gene's germline CDR1 is DFQATT and CDR2 SNEGSKA (reference sequence). This CDR3 is CSQRDSSNYGYTF. The CDR3, as DNA: TGCAGTCAGAGGGACAGTTCTAACTATGGCTACACCTTC.

A remark on this clonotype: No conserved phenylalanine or tryptophan ends this CDR3, so it is likely a read error. Because the CDR3's place on the DNA is in doubt, the DNA is left out and the CDR3 is given as listed by TCRdb. This sequence joins TRBV28 and TRBJ1-2. Germline V gene lookup returns CDR1 MDHEN and CDR2 SYDVKM. Including both end residues, the CDR3 is 13 amino acids long. Here the CDR3 reads CATENTVFPWDTL.

This clonotype was counted a single time. The chain employs TRBV4-2 and TRBJ2-7, with D possibly called TRBD1 or TRBD2 (5 bases each). The germline gives CDR1 LGHNA, CDR2 YNFKEQ. Deletions cut 3 bases from V and 5 bases from J, with 20 bases between. The CDR3 consists of 16 residues. This CDR3 reads CASSHTMGPRTDEQYF. The CDR3 coding sequence is TGTGCCAGCAGCCATACGATGGGACCGAGAACTGACGAGCAGTACTTC.

A word on this clonotype: One end of the junction fails to match germline, which may point to a read error. V is TRBV5-6 and J is TRBJ2-2; D is unclear. Germline CDR1 is SGHDT and CDR2 is YYEEEE. The CDR3 is made up of 19 amino acids. CDR3 nucleotides: TGTGCCAGCAGCTTGTGGACCCCACAGTGGTTCCAGAACACCGGAGAGCTGTTTTTT. Encoded protein: CASSLWTPQWFQNTGELFF.

This clonotype was recorded only once. Its ends do not fully match the called genes, so a read error is possible. The chain couples TRBV12-5 to TRBJ1-5, with unresolved D. This CDR3 comprises 13 residues. The germline V gene encodes CDR1 LGHNT and CDR2 FRNRAP. DNA of the CDR3: TGTGCTAGTACCCCGGTCAGGAATCAACCCCAGCATTTT. As protein: CASTPVRNQPQHF. Complete variable domain (other parts from reference TRBV12-5 and TRBJ1-5): DARVTQTPRHKVTEMGQEVTMRCQPILGHNTVFWYRQTMMQGLELLAYFRNRAPLDDSGMPKDRFSAEMPDATLATLKIQPSEPRDSAVYFCASTPVRNQPQHFGDGTRLSIL.

As for this clonotype: The conserved final phenylalanine or tryptophan is absent from the CDR3, which likely points to a read error. The DNA is left out, because the CDR3 cannot be placed on it with certainty; the CDR3 is given as TCRdb lists it. This rearrangement joins TRBV11-2 to TRBJ2-1; the D call in the table, TRBD1, was not verified against the DNA. The CDR3 spans 18 amino acids, including both terminal residues. Germline V gene lookup returns CDR1 SGHAT and CDR2 FQNNGV. This chain's CDR3 is CASSIHVRDWASYNEQLL.

Details on this clonotype: The junction departs from germline at one end; a sequencing error may be responsible. The chain uses TRBV14 and TRBJ2-5, with TRBD2 identical over 7 bases. Germline CDR1 is SGHDN and CDR2 is FVKESK. The CDR3 loop spans 11 amino acids. The CDR3 sequence: CTSGQAGTQYF. Written as DNA, the CDR3 is TGTACCAGCGGCCAAGCGGGGACTCAGTACTTC.

The V call is TRBV28, the J call TRBJ2-3, with 7 bases lining up with TRBD1. The CDR3 runs 16 residues. Trimming removed 3 bases from V and 12 bases from J; junction bases left unmatched: 18. CDR1 and CDR2 from the germline V gene are MDHEN and SYDVKM. This CDR3 is CASSFSRGRGADAQYF. In DNA, the CDR3 is TGTGCCAGCAGTTTCTCCAGGGGGAGAGGAGCAGATGCCCAGTATTTT.

As concerns this clonotype: Relative to the germline gene, one junction end is altered; a read error may explain this. The chain recombines TRBV6-2 or TRBV6-3 with TRBJ1-1; maybe TRBD1 (5 bases). The V gene's germline CDR1 is MNHEY and CDR2 SVGEGT. CDR3 length: 15 residues. The DNA of the CDR3 is TGTGCCAGCAGTATGAGACAAGGGACGAACACTGAAGTTTTCTTT. It specifies CASSMRQGTNTEVFF.